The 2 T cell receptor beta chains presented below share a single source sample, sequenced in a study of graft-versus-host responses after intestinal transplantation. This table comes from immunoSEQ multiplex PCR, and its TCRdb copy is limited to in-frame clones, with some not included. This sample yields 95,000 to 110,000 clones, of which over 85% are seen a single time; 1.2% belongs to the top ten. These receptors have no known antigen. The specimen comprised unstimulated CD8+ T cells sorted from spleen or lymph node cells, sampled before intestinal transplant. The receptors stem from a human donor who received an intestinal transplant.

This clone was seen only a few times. The CDR3 loop is CASSLSGANTGELFF. The CDR3 DNA sequence: TGTGCCAGCAGCCTTAGCGGGGCGAACACCGGGGAGCTGTTTTTT. This chain uses TRBV11-2 with TRBJ2-2, with TRBD2 matching over 8 bases. This CDR3 spans 15 amino acids. Trimming removed 5 bases from V and 0 bases from J; junction bases left unmatched: 2. CDR1 SGHAT and CDR2 FQNNGV come from the germline V gene.

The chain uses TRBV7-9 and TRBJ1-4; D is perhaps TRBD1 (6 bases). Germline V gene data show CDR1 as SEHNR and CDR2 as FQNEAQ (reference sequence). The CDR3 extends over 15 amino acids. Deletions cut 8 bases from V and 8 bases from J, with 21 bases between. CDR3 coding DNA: TGTGCCAGCCAATACTTCGAGGGGGACGGGGAAAAACTGTTTTTT. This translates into CASQYFEGDGEKLFF.